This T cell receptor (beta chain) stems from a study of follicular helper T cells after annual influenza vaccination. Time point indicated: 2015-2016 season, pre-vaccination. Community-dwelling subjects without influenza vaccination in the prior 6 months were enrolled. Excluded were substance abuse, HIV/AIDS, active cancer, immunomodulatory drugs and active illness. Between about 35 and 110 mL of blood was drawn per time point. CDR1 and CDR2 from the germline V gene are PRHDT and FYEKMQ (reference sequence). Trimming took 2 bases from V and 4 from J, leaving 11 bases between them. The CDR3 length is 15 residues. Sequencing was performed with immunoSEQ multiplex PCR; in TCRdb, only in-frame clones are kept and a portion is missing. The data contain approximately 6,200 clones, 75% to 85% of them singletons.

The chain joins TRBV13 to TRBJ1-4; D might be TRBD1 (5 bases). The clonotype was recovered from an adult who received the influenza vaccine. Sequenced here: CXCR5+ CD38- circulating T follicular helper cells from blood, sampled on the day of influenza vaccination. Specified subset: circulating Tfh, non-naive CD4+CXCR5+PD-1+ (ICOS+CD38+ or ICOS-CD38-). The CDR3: CASSLRGTLNEKLFF. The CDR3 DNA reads TGTGCCAGCAGCTTACGCGGGACTCTTAATGAAAAACTGTTTTTT.